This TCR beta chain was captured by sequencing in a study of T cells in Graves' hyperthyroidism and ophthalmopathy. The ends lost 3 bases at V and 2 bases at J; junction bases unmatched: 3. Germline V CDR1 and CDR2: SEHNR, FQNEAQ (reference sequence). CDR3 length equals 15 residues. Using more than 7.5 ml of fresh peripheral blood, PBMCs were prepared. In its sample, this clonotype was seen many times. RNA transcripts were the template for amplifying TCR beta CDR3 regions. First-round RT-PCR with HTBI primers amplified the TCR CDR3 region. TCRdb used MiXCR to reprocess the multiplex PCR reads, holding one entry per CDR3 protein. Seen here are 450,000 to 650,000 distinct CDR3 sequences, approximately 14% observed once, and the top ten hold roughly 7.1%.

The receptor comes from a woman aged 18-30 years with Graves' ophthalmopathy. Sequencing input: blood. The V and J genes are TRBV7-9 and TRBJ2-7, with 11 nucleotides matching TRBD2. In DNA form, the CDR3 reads TGTGCCAGCAGCTTGACTAGCGGGGAAACCTACGAGCAGTACTTC. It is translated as CASSLTSGETYEQYF.